The rows below give T cell receptor beta chains drawn from one sample of a study of breast tumors, draining lymph nodes, adjacent tissues. One entry per CDR3 protein results from TCRdb running MiXCR on the multiplex PCR reads. The sample yields around 300,000 distinct CDR3 sequences, 30% seen once. Sequenced: axillary lymph node tissue. These receptors all come from a female donor with breast cancer. Some clones in this sample may be carry-over from other donors' samples. Both conserved end residues are part of each CDR3. A D gene is named only where the DNA matches it firmly. Only some rows state a clone size, as once, few, many or a class for expanded clones.

v_call	clone_size	d_call	j_call	cdr3_aa	cdr3_nt
TRBV12-3/TRBV12-4	many	NA	TRBJ2-7	CASSWVPPQYF	TGTGCCAGCAGCTGGGTCCCCCCCCAGTACTTC
TRBV12-3/TRBV12-4	many	NA	TRBJ1-2	CASSFRERGGYTF	TGTGCCAGCAGTTTTCGGGAACGGGGTGGCTACACCTTC
TRBV7-9	NA	TRBD2	TRBJ2-1	CASSYSGTSRNNEQFF	TGTGCCAGCAGCTACTCCGGGACTAGCAGAAATAATGAGCAGTTCTTC
TRBV20-1	NA	NA	TRBJ2-6	CSGDSSGANVLTF	TGCAGTGGAGACAGCTCTGGGGCCAACGTCCTGACTTTC
TRBV20-1	many	NA	TRBJ1-2	CSARAAGYYGYTF	TGCAGTGCTAGAGCGGCAGGATACTATGGCTACACCTTC
TRBV12-5	many	TRBD2	TRBJ2-1	CASGLGLAGGEQFF	TGTGCTAGTGGTTTAGGCCTAGCGGGAGGTGAACAGTTCTTC
TRBV15	many	NA	TRBJ2-6	CATSRRQLSSGANVLTF	TGTGCCACCAGCAGAAGACAGCTGAGCTCTGGGGCCAACGTCCTGACTTTC
TRBV19	NA	NA	TRBJ1-4	CASSIGFQNTGDTATNEKLFF	TGTGCCAGTAGTATAGGATTCCAGAACACCGGGGACACTGCAACTAATGAAAAACTGTTTTTT
TRBV30	few	NA	TRBJ2-7	CAWSGGLHEQYF	TGTGCCTGGAGTGGGGGATTACACGAGCAGTACTTC
TRBV28	few	NA	TRBJ1-6	CASNLPQGSYNSPLHF	TGTGCCAGCAACCTGCCCCAGGGCTCCTATAATTCACCCCTCCACTTT
TRBV5-6	many	TRBD2	TRBJ2-7	CASSLGGRGPYEQYF	TGTGCCAGCAGCTTGGGGGGGAGGGGACCCTACGAGCAGTACTTC